This is a list of T cell receptor beta chains from one sample in a study of blood T cells in healthy people across ages. TCRdb re-called the 5' RACE reads with MiXCR, one entry per CDR3 protein. The repertoire includes about 800,000 distinct CDR3 sequences, approximately 25% of them detected once, and under 4.5% sits in the top ten. This sample was also put to use in a study of T cells of mothers and their children.

Sample: blood. The receptors shown here come from a boy under 18 in good health. Each CDR3 is given with its conserved first and last residue. D genes are given only for firm matches. The listing skips clone size in some rows; elsewhere it reads once, few, many or a size class.

CDR3 protein | CDR3 DNA | D gene | J gene | V gene | clone size
CSARGGGPGWATNEKLFF | TGCAGTGCTCGCGGGGGGGGTCCAGGATGGGCAACTAATGAAAAACTGTTTTTT | . | TRBJ1-4 | TRBV20-1 | few
CASSRDRDPYEQYF | TGCGCCAGCAGCCGAGACCGGGATCCCTACGAGCAGTACTTC | . | TRBJ2-7 | TRBV5-1 | .
CSARAWALSGNEKLFF | TGCAGTGCTAGAGCGTGGGCCCTCTCGGGCAATGAAAAACTGTTTTTT | . | TRBJ1-4 | TRBV20-1 | few
CASSPGTSLTDTQYF | TGTGCCAGCTCACCCGGGACAAGTTTAACAGATACGCAGTATTTT | . | TRBJ2-3 | TRBV18 | few
CSVLWPTYEQYF | TGCAGCGTTCTGTGGCCGACCTACGAGCAGTACTTC | . | TRBJ2-7 | TRBV29-1 | .
CASSESGSSYSEQFF | TGTGCCAGCAGCGAGAGCGGGAGCTCCTACAGTGAGCAGTTCTTC | TRBD2 | TRBJ2-1 | TRBV7-9 | .
CAISESASWLDEQYF | TGTGCCATCAGTGAATCGGCTAGCTGGCTTGATGAGCAGTACTTC | . | TRBJ2-7 | TRBV10-3 | few
CASSPSSDTQTNSGNTIYF | TGTGCCAGCAGCCCATCATCTGACACCCAAACTAACTCTGGAAACACCATATATTTT | . | TRBJ1-3 | TRBV7-9 | .
CASSSVATSEKLFF | TGTGCCAGCAGTTCGGTCGCAACTAGTGAAAAACTGTTTTTT | . | TRBJ1-4 | TRBV12-3/TRBV12-4 | .
CASSVGGTVSEQYF | TGTGCCAGCAGCGTAGGCGGTACGGTATCCGAGCAGTACTTC | . | TRBJ2-7 | TRBV9 | .
CASSLGQGRMETQYF | TGTGCCAGCAGCTTAGGGCAGGGGCGGATGGAGACCCAGTACTTC | . | TRBJ2-5 | TRBV11-2 | .
CASSRTSGGGSYNEQFF | TGTGCCAGCAGCCGGACTAGCGGGGGTGGCTCCTACAATGAGCAGTTCTTC | TRBD2 | TRBJ2-1 | TRBV9 | .
CASSQEHDVFYGYTF | TGCGCCAGCAGCCAAGAACACGACGTGTTCTATGGCTACACCTTC | . | TRBJ1-2 | TRBV4-3 | few
CASSYDGGNEQFF | TGTGCCAGCAGCTACGACGGGGGCAATGAGCAGTTCTTC | . | TRBJ2-1 | TRBV7-3 | .
CASSQDLRENTEAFF | TGTGCCAGCAGCCAAGATCTAAGGGAAAACACTGAAGCTTTCTTT | . | TRBJ1-1 | TRBV3-1 | .
CASSTPGGSNEKLFF | TGTGCCAGCAGCACACCCGGGGGGTCTAATGAAAAACTGTTTTTT | . | TRBJ1-4 | TRBV7-9 | .
CATSNYYSYNEQFF | TGTGCCACCAGTAACTATTACTCCTACAATGAGCAGTTCTTC | . | TRBJ2-1 | TRBV24-1 | .
CASSLRDRVGEQYF | TGTGCCAGCAGCCTCCGGGACAGGGTTGGCGAGCAGTACTTC | TRBD1 | TRBJ2-7 | TRBV7-2 | .
CSAKRELGTDTQYF | TGCAGTGCCAAGCGGGAGTTAGGCACAGATACGCAGTATTTT | TRBD2 | TRBJ2-3 | TRBV20-1 | few
CASSSTGSYNEQFF | TGTGCCAGCAGTTCTACAGGCTCCTACAATGAGCAGTTCTTC | . | TRBJ2-1 | TRBV2 | many
CSARDRGSEAFF | TGCAGTGCTAGAGACCGCGGGTCTGAAGCTTTCTTT | . | TRBJ1-1 | TRBV20-1 | few
CASSPTRGGNQPQHF | TGTGCCAGCAGCCCGACTCGGGGGGGCAATCAGCCCCAGCATTTT | . | TRBJ1-5 | TRBV7-2 | few
CASSISGTGSGELFF | TGTGCCAGTAGTATTTCAGGGACAGGGTCCGGGGAGCTGTTTTTT | TRBD1 | TRBJ2-2 | TRBV19 | .
CASSLAGGVYEQFF | TGTGCCAGCAGCTTAGCGGGGGGGGTCTATGAGCAGTTCTTC | TRBD2 | TRBJ2-1 | TRBV7-2 | .
CASSPYNAGGYTEAFF | TGTGCCAGCAGCCCATATAACGCGGGGGGTTACACTGAAGCTTTCTTT | . | TRBJ1-1 | TRBV7-3 | .
CASSQLPPGNTEAFF | TGTGCCAGCAGCCAGCTGCCTCCGGGGAACACTGAGGCTTTCTTT | . | TRBJ1-1 | TRBV3-1 | .
CASSFGQGAIGELFF | TGCGCCAGCAGCTTCGGACAGGGGGCGATCGGGGAGCTGTTTTTT | TRBD1 | TRBJ2-2 | TRBV5-1 | once
CASSLLGGTEAFF | TGTGCCAGCAGTTTATTAGGGGGCACTGAAGCTTTCTTT | . | TRBJ1-1 | TRBV7-3 | many
CASSLVTRGFDQETQYF | TGTGCCAGCAGCTTAGTAACAAGGGGATTCGACCAAGAGACCCAGTACTTC | . | TRBJ2-5 | TRBV7-6 | .
CASRIELGQGMNTEAFF | TGTGCCAGCAGGATCGAGCTAGGACAGGGGATGAACACTGAAGCTTTCTTT | TRBD1 | TRBJ1-1 | TRBV6-1 | .
CSEAPAGSGNEQFF | TGCAGCGAGGCCCCGGCAGGGTCCGGCAATGAGCAGTTCTTC | . | TRBJ2-1 | TRBV29-1 | .
CSARGPIYREGVKGFNEKLFF | TGCAGTGCTAGAGGGCCCATCTACAGGGAAGGGGTAAAGGGGTTTAATGAAAAACTGTTTTTT | . | TRBJ1-4 | TRBV20-1 | .
CASSPLLAEIYEQYF | TGCGCCAGCAGCCCTCTACTAGCGGAGATCTACGAGCAGTACTTC | TRBD2 | TRBJ2-7 | TRBV4-1 | .
CAISESLNQPQHF | TGTGCCATCAGTGAGTCCCTCAATCAGCCCCAGCATTTT | . | TRBJ1-5 | TRBV10-3 | many
CASSQTSLPITDTQYF | TGTGCCAGCAGCCAGACGAGCCTCCCCATCACAGATACGCAGTATTTT | . | TRBJ2-3 | TRBV3-1 | few
CSGGTGEDTGELFF | TGCAGCGGGGGGACAGGGGAGGACACCGGGGAGCTGTTTTTT | TRBD1 | TRBJ2-2 | TRBV29-1 | once
CSARDLGGDEYNEQFF | TGCAGTGCTAGAGATCTGGGCGGGGATGAGTACAATGAGCAGTTCTTC | . | TRBJ2-1 | TRBV20-1 | .